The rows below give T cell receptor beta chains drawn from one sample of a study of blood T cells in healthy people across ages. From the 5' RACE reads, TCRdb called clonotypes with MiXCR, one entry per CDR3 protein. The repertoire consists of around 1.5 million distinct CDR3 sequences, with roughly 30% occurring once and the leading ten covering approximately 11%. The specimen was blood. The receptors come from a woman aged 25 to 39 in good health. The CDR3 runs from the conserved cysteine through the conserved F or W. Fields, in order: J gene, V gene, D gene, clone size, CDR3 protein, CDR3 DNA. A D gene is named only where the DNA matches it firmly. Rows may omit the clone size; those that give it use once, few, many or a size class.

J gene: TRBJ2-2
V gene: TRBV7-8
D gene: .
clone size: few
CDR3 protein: CASSLVLARGGELFF
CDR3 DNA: TGTGCCAGCAGCTTAGTCCTAGCGCGAGGCGGGGAGCTGTTTTTT

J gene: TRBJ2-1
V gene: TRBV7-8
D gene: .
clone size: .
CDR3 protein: CASSTRTYSYNEQFF
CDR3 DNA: TGTGCCAGCAGCACTCGGACTTACTCCTACAATGAGCAGTTCTTC

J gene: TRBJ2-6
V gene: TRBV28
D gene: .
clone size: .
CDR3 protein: CASSSGPFGLTF
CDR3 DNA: TGTGCCAGCAGTTCGGGACCGTTCGGGCTGACTTTC

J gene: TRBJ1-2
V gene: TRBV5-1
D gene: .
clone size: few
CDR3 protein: CASSPGMTLVPGYTF
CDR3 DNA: TGCGCCAGCAGCCCGGGGATGACCCTTGTCCCGGGCTACACCTTC

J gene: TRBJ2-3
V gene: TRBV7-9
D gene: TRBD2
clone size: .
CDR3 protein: CASSLIGGLAGTDTQYF
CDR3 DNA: TGTGCCAGCAGCCTCATAGGGGGACTAGCGGGAACAGATACGCAGTATTTT

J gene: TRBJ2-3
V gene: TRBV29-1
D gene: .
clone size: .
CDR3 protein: CSVEDRLSHSTDTQYF
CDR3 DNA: TGCAGCGTTGAAGATCGTCTCAGTCATAGCACAGATACGCAGTATTTT

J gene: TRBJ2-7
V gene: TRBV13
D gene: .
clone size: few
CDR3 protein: CASSLGLLSLLQGGYEQYF
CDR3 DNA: TGTGCCAGCAGCTTAGGCCTTCTTAGCCTTTTGCAGGGCGGGTACGAGCAGTACTTC

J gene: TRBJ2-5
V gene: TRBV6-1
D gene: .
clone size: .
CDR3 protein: CASSDPSLGLETQYF
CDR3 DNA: TGTGCCAGCAGTGACCCTAGTTTGGGCCTAGAGACCCAGTACTTC

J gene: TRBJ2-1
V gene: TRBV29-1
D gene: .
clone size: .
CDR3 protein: CSVQLAGGQVSAEQFF
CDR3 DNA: TGCAGCGTTCAGCTAGCTGGCGGGCAAGTTTCTGCAGAGCAGTTCTTC

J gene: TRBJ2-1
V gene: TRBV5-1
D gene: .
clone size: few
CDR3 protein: CASSLAAGARTVYNEQFF
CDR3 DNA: TGCGCCAGCAGCTTGGCCGCGGGGGCCCGAACCGTTTACAATGAGCAGTTCTTC

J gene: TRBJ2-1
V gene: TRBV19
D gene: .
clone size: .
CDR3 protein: CASTQSRRTTDEQFF
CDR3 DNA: TGTGCCAGTACCCAGTCAAGAAGGACTACGGATGAGCAGTTCTTC

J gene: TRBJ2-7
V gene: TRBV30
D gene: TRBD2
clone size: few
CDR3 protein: CAWSRLAIDEQYF
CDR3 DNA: TGTGCCTGGAGTCGACTAGCGATCGACGAGCAGTACTTC

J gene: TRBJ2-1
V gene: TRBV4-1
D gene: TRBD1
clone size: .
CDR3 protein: CASSQETGEVGEQFF
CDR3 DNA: TGCGCCAGCAGCCAAGAGACAGGGGAGGTCGGCGAGCAGTTCTTC

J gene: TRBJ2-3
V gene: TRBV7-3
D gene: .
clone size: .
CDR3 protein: CASSLAEVDTDTQYF
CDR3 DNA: TGTGCCAGCAGCTTAGCGGAAGTGGATACAGATACGCAGTATTTT

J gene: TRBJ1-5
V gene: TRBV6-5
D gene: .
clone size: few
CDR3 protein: CASRYREGSQPQHF
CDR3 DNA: TGTGCCAGCAGATACCGAGAAGGGAGTCAGCCCCAGCATTTT

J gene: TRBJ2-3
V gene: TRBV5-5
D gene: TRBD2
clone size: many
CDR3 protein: CASSRGLADYTDTQYF
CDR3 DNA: TGTGCCAGCAGCCGGGGACTAGCGGACTACACAGATACGCAGTATTTT

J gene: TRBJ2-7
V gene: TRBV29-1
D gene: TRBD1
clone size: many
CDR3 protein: CSVRGGKNYEQYF
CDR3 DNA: TGCAGCGTCAGAGGGGGCAAAAACTACGAGCAGTACTTC

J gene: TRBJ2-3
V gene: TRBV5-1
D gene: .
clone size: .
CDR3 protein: CASSTGRGRDTQYF
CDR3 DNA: TGCGCCAGCAGCACGGGACGGGGGCGCGATACGCAGTATTTT

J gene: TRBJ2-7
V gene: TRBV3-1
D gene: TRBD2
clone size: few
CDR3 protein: CASSQWGAGAYEQYF
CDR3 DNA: TGTGCCAGCAGCCAGTGGGGAGCGGGAGCCTACGAGCAGTACTTC

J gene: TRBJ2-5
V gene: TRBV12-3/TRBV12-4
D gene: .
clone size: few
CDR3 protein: CASKNWESQETQYF
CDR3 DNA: TGTGCCAGCAAAAATTGGGAGTCCCAAGAGACCCAGTACTTC

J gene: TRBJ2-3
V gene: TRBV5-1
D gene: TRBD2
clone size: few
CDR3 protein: CASSLGREWRSDTQYF
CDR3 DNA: TGCGCCAGCAGCTTGGGGCGGGAGTGGCGATCTGATACGCAGTATTTT

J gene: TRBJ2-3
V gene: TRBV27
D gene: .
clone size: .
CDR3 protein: CASSSPTNGAGDTQYF
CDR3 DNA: TGTGCCAGCAGTTCACCGACTAACGGAGCTGGGGATACGCAGTATTTT

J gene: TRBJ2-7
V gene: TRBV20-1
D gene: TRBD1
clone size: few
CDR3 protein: CSARSTTGGYEQYF
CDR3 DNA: TGCAGTGCTAGGTCCACTACAGGGGGCTACGAGCAGTACTTC

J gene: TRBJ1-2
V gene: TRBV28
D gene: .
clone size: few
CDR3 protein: CASSLFGPTVGYTF
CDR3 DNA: TGTGCCAGCAGTTTATTCGGCCCGACAGTAGGCTACACCTTC